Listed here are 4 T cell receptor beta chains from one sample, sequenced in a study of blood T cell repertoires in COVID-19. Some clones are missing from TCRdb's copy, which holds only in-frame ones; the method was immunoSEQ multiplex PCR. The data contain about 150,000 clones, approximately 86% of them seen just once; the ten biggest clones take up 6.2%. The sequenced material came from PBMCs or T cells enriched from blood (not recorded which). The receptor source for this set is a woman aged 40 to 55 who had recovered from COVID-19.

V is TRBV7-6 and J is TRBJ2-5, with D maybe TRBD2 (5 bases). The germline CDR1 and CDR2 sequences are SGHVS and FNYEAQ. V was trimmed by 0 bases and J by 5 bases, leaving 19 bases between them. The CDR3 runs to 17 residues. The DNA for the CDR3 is TGTGCCAGCAGCTTAGCGGTTTTTATGGGGTCGGGGGAGACCCAGTACTTC. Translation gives CASSLAVFMGSGETQYF.

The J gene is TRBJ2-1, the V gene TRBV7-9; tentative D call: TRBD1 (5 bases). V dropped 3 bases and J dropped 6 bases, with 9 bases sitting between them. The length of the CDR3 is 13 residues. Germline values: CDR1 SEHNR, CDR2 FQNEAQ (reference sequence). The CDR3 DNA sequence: TGTGCCAGCAGCTTTGCAGGGTCCAATGAGCAGTTCTTC. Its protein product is CASSFAGSNEQFF.

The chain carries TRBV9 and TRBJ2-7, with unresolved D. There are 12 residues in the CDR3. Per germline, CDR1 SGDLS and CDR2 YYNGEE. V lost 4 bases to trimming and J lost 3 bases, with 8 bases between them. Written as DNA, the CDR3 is TGTGCCAGCAGCTCCCCCGGCTACGAGCAGTACTTC. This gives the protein CASSSPGYEQYF. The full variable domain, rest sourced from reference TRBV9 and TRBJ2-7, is DSGVTQTPKHLITATGQRVTLRCSPRSGDLSVYWYQQSLDQGLQFLIQYYNGEERAKGNILERFSAQQFPDLHSELNLSSLELGDSALYFCASSSPGYEQYFGPGTRLTVT.

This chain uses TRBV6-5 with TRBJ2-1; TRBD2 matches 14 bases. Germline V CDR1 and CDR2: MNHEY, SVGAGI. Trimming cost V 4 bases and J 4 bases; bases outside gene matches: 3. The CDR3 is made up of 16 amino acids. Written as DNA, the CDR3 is TGTGCCAGCAGTTCCAGGACTAGCGGGGGGTACAATGAGCAGTTCTTC. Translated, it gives CASSSRTSGGYNEQFF.